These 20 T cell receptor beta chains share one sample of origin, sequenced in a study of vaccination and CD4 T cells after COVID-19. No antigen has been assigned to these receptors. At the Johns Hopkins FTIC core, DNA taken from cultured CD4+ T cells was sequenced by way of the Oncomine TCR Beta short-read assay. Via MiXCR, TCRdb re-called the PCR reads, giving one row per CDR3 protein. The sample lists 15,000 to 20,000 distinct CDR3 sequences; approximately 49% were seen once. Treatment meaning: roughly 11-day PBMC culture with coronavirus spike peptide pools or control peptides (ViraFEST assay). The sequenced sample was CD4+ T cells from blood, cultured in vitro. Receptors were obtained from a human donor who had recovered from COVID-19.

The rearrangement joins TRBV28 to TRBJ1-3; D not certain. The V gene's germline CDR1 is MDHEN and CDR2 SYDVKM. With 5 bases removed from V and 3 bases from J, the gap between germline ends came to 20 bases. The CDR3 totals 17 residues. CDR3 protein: CASSPRGRSGFGNTIYF. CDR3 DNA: TGTGCCAGCAGTCCCCGTGGCCGGTCTGGGTTTGGAAACACCATATATTTT.

CDR3 protein: CSAATPIAGVYEQYF. Written as DNA, the CDR3 is TGCAGTGCCGCCACGCCTATAGCGGGAGTCTACGAGCAGTACTTC. The J gene is TRBJ2-7, the V gene TRBV20-1; 9 positions agree with TRBD2. CDR3 size: 15 residues. With V trimmed by 6 bases and J by 3 bases, 12 bases remained unmatched. Germline CDR1 is DFQATT and CDR2 is SNEGSKA (reference sequence).

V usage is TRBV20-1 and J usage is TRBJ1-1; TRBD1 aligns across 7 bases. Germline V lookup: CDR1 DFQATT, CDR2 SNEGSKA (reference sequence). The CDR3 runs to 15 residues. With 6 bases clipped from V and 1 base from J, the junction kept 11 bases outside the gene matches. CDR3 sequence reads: CSARDSRWGNTEAFF. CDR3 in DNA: TGCAGTGCCCGGGACAGTCGGTGGGGGAACACTGAAGCTTTCTTT.

The CDR3 DNA follows: TGTGCCAGTAGCGACAATTCCCGAAACACCATATATTTT. This sequence encodes CASSDNSRNTIYF. This sequence joins TRBV19 and TRBJ1-3; D is ambiguous. Trimming left V 6 bases short and J 5 bases short, with 11 bases between. This CDR3 has 13 residues. The germline V gene encodes CDR1 LNHDA and CDR2 SQIVND (reference sequence).

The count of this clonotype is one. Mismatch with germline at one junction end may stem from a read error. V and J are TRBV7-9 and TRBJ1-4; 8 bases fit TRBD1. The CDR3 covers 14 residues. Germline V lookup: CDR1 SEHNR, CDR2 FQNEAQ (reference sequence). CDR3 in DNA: TGTGCCAGCAGCTCCCCAGGGGGCCGTGAAAAACCGTTTTTT. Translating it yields CASSSPGGREKPFF. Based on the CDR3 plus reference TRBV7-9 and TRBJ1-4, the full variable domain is DTGVSQNPRHKITKRGQNVTFRCDPISEHNRLYWYRQTLGQGPEFLTYFQNEAQLEKSRLLSDRFSAERPKGSFSTLEIQRTEQGDSAMYLCASSSPGGREKPFFGSGTQLSVL.

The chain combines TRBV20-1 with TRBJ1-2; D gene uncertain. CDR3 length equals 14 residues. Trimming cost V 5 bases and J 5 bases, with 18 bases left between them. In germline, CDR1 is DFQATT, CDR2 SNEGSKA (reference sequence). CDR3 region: CSALRGSPVYGYTF. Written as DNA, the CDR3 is TGCAGTGCTCTCCGGGGTTCCCCCGTTTATGGCTACACCTTC.

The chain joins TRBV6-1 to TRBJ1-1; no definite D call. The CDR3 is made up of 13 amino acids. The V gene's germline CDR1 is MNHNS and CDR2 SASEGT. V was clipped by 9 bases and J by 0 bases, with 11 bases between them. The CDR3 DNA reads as TGTGCCAGGACTGAGGTGGTGAACACTGAAGCTTTCTTT. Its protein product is CARTEVVNTEAFF.

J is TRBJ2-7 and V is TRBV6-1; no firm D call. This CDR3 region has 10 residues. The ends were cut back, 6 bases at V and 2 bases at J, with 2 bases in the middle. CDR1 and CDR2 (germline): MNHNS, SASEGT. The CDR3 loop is CASRTYEQYF. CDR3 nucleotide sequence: TGTGCCAGCAGGACCTACGAGCAGTACTTC.

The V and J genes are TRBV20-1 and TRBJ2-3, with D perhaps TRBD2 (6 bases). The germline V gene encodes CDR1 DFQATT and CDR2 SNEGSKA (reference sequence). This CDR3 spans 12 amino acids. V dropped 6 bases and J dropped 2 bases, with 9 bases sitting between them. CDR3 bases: TGCAGTGCCCGGGGGTCCACAGATACGCAGTATTTT. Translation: CSARGSTDTQYF.

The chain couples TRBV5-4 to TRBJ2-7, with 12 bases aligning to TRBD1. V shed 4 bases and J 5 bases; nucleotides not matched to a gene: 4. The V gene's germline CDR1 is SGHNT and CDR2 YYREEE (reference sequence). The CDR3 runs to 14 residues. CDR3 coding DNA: TGTGCCAGCAGCCTCGGGACAGGGGGCGACGAGCAGTACTTC. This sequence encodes CASSLGTGGDEQYF.

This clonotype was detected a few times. The CDR3 sequence is CASSEEWSNSPLHF. CDR3 nucleotides: TGTGCCAGCAGTGAAGAATGGAGTAATTCACCCCTCCACTTT. The rearrangement uses TRBV6-1 and TRBJ1-6, with D unresolved. Germline CDR1 and CDR2: MNHNS and SASEGT. The CDR3 totals 14 residues. Between the trimmed V and J ends, which lost 1 base and 6 bases, there was a span of 7 bases.

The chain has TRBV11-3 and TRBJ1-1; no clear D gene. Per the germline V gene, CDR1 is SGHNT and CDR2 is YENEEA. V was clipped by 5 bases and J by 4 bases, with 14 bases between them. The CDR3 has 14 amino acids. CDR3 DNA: TGTGCCAGCAGCGTCGGCCGGGCGATCACTGAAGCTTTCTTT. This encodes CASSVGRAITEAFF.

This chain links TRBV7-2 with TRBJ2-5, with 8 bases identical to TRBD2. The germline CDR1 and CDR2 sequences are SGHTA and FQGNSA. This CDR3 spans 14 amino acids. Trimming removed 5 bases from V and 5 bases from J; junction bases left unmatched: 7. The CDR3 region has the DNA TGTGCCAGCAGCGGTGCGGGGGGCCGGGAGACCCAGTACTTC. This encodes CASSGAGGRETQYF.

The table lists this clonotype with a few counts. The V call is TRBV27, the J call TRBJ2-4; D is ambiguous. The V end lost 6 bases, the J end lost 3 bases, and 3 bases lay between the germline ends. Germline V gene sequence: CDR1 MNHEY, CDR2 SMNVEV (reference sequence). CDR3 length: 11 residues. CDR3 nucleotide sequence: TGTGCCAGCAGGGACAAAAACATTCAGTACTTC. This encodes CASRDKNIQYF.

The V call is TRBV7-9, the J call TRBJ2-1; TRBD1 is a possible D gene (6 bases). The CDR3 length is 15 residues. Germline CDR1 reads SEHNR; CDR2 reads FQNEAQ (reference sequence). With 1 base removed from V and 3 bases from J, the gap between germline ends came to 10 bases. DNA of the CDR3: TGTGCCAGCAGCTTAGGGGGGCGGCTCTACAATGAGCAGTTCTTC. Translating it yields CASSLGGRLYNEQFF. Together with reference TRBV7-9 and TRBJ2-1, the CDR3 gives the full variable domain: DTGVSQNPRHKITKRGQNVTFRCDPISEHNRLYWYRQTLGQGPEFLTYFQNEAQLEKSRLLSDRFSAERPKGSFSTLEIQRTEQGDSAMYLCASSLGGRLYNEQFFGPGTRLTVL.

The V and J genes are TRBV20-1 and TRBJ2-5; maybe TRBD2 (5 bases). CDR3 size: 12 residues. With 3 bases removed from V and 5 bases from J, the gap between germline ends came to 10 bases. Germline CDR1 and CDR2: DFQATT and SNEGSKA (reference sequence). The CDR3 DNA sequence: TGCAGTGCTAGGCCGGGCGGGGAGACCCAGTACTTC. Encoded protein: CSARPGGETQYF.

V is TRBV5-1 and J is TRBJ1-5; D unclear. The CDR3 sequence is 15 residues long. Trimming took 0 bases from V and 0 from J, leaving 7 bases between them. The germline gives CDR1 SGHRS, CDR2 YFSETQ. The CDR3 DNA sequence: TGCGCCAGCAGCTTGGCAGGATATAGCAATCAGCCCCAGCATTTT. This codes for CASSLAGYSNQPQHF.

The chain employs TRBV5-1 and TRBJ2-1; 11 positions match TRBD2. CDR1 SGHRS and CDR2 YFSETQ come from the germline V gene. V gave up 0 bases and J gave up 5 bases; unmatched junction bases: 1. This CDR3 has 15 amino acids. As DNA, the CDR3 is TGCGCCAGCAGCTTGGTAGCGGGAGGGAACAATGAGCAGTTCTTC. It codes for CASSLVAGGNNEQFF.

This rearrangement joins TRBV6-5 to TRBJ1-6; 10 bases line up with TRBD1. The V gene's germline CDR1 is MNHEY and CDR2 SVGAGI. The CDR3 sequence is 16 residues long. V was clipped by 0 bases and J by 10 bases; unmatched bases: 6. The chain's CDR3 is CASSYSSGQGRSPLHF. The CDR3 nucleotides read TGTGCCAGCAGTTACTCCTCGGGACAGGGGAGGTCACCCCTCCACTTT.

In nucleotides, the CDR3 is TGTGCCAGCACCACGGGACTAGCGAGATACAATGAGCAGTTCTTC. Translated, it gives CASTTGLARYNEQFF. The rearrangement joins TRBV7-6 to TRBJ2-1; 10 bases are a match to TRBD2. Germline V gives CDR1 SGHVS, CDR2 FNYEAQ. J lost 4 bases, V lost 7 bases, and 7 bases had no gene match. The CDR3 runs to 15 residues.